One sample yielded the 23 T cell receptor beta chains listed below, sequenced in a study of shared clonotypes between healthy human individuals (dated by TCRdb to about 2020). CD8 naive samples consisted of CD45RO-negative cells that were positively selected for CCR7, yielding a CD45RA+CCR7+ population without TemRA cells. The library was built by means of the immunoSEQ multiplex PCR assay. The table was pulled from immuneACCESS by TCRdb, which kept in-frame rearrangements only. Such tables lose some clones; where checked, under half of the loss comes from unresolved V genes, and the rest has no known cause. The sample includes some 2 million clones, with about 95% observed a single time. The ten largest clonotypes hold 0.85% to 1.2% of the sample. Source material: naive CD8+ T cells sorted from blood. The cell subset or site tag for this specimen amounts to: CD45RA+CCR7+. The source is a man between 18 and 35 years old in good health.

This chain joins TRBV27 and TRBJ1-5; TRBD1 aligns across 7 bases. This CDR3 is built from 16 residues. J gave up 2 bases and V 0 bases, and 4 bases lay outside the gene matches. Germline V gives CDR1 MNHEY, CDR2 SMNVEV (reference sequence). The DNA for the CDR3 is TGTGCCAGCAGTTTATCAGCGGGGACAGGCAATCAGCCCCAGCATTTT. Encoded protein: CASSLSAGTGNQPQHF.

There are a few counts of this clone. This chain uses TRBV25-1 with TRBJ2-2; D is unresolved. V was clipped by 3 bases and J by 6 bases, with 8 bases between them. There are 13 residues in the CDR3. Germline CDR1 and CDR2: MGHDK and SYGVNS. DNA of the CDR3: TGTGCCAGCAGTGAGACTGGGCCCGGGGAGCTGTTTTTT. This gives the protein CASSETGPGELFF.

The V call is TRBV25-1, the J call TRBJ2-5; D is undetermined. The CDR3 has 12 amino acids. V was clipped by 5 bases and J by 4 bases, with 8 bases between them. The V gene's germline CDR1 is MGHDK and CDR2 SYGVNS. In DNA form, the CDR3 reads TGTGCCAGCAGTCAGGCAGGAGAGACCCAGTACTTC. Translated, it gives CASSQAGETQYF.

V gene TRBV5-3 combines with J gene TRBJ2-7; 8 bases agree with TRBD1. TRBV5-3 is noted as an ORF with a role that remains uncertain. The V gene end was trimmed by 3 bases and the J gene end by 6 bases; junction bases not matched to a gene: 17. The CDR3 has 17 residues. The CDR3 loop reads CARSSGIKDRVPLEQYF. The CDR3 DNA follows: TGTGCCAGAAGCTCAGGCATAAAGGACAGGGTACCTCTCGAGCAGTACTTC.

The chain links TRBV10-2 to TRBJ1-2, with 8 bases fitting TRBD1. Germline V gene lookup returns CDR1 WSHSY and CDR2 SAAADI. The CDR3 is made up of 12 amino acids. Losses at the gene ends were 3 bases for V and 8 bases for J; bases not matched to a gene: 2. DNA for the CDR3: TGCGCCAGCAGTGAAGGGACAGGCGGCTACACCTTC. Translation: CASSEGTGGYTF.

The V and J genes are TRBV6-1 and TRBJ2-2; D is unresolved. Per the germline V gene, CDR1 is MNHNS and CDR2 is SASEGT. The CDR3 is made up of 11 amino acids. V was cut by 7 bases and J by 4 bases, with 4 bases left in between. The chain's CDR3 is CASTSTGELFF. The CDR3, as DNA: TGTGCCAGCACCAGCACCGGGGAGCTGTTTTTT.

The J gene is TRBJ2-7, the V gene TRBV4-1, with D perhaps TRBD2 (6 bases). V was shortened by 4 bases and J by 3 bases, with 16 bases between the two germline ends. CDR1 MGHRA and CDR2 YSYEKL come from the germline V gene. The CDR3 length is 15 residues. CDR3 sequence reads: CASSPSGDPYYEQYF. The CDR3 DNA follows: TGCGCCAGCAGCCCTTCGGGAGACCCCTACTACGAGCAGTACTTC.

The chain joins TRBV30 to TRBJ2-7; TRBD1 is a possible D gene (6 bases). Trimming left V 5 bases short and J 7 bases short, with 30 bases between. The CDR3 spans 17 residues. CDR1 and CDR2 from the germline V gene are GTSNPN and SVGIG (reference sequence). CDR3 nucleotides: TGTGCCTGGGTTGCGGACATTTTATCAGCAGCCCAGGGGGAGCAGTACTTC. Translation gives CAWVADILSAAQGEQYF. Looking up the rest from reference TRBV30 and TRBJ2-7 gives the full variable domain: SQTIHQWPATLVQPVGSPLSLECTVEGTSNPNLYWYRQAAGRGLQLLFYSVGIGQISSEVPQNLSASRPQDRQFILSSKKLLLSDSGFYLCAWVADILSAAQGEQYFGPGTRLTVT.

V gene TRBV9 combines with J gene TRBJ2-1; 11 nucleotides line up with TRBD2. This CDR3 spans 16 amino acids. Germline-derived CDR1 and CDR2 are SGDLS and YYNGEE. The trim removed 4 bases at V and 7 bases at J, leaving 10 bases unmatched. The CDR3 DNA reads TGTGCCAGCAGCCTAAATAGCGGGGGGGCACTAAATGAGCAGTTCTTC. Residues: CASSLNSGGALNEQFF.

This chain joins TRBV6-1 and TRBJ2-3; maybe TRBD1 (5 bases). Deletions cut 7 bases from V and 3 bases from J, with 8 bases between. CDR3 size: 12 residues. Per the germline V gene, CDR1 is MNHNS and CDR2 is SASEGT. The CDR3 loop is CASMQGTDTQYF. In DNA form, the CDR3 reads TGTGCCAGCATGCAGGGAACAGATACGCAGTATTTT.

J is TRBJ2-1 and V is TRBV4-1, with D perhaps given as TRBD1 or TRBD2 (5 bases each). The CDR3 is made up of 15 amino acids. The germline CDR1 and CDR2 sequences are MGHRA and YSYEKL. V was clipped by 7 bases and J by 2 bases, with 15 bases between them. Written as DNA, the CDR3 is TGCGCCAGCAAAATATCTCGGGACGCCTACAATGAGCAGTTCTTC. Translation: CASKISRDAYNEQFF.

About this clone itself: Other DNA sequences from this sample encode an identical CDR3 as well. The chain combines TRBV11-2 with TRBJ2-5; unclear D gene. This CDR3 region has 13 residues. Germline CDR1 and CDR2: SGHAT and FQNNGV. V lost 0 bases and J 5 bases, leaving 7 bases between the germline ends. Written as DNA, the CDR3 is TGTGCCAGCAGCTTAGAGGTAGTCGAGACCCAGTACTTC. It encodes CASSLEVVETQYF. The complete variable domain, with remaining parts taken from reference TRBV11-2 and TRBJ2-5, reads EAGVAQSPRYKIIEKRQSVAFWCNPISGHATLYWYQQILGQGPKLLIQFQNNGVVDDSQLPKDRFSAERLKGVDSTLKIQPAKLEDSAVYLCASSLEVVETQYFGPGTRLLVL.

The chain employs TRBV11-2 and TRBJ2-5; 7 bases match TRBD2. The ends lost 3 bases at V and 3 bases at J; junction bases unmatched: 7. This CDR3 spans 15 amino acids. The germline V gene encodes CDR1 SGHAT and CDR2 FQNNGV. DNA of the CDR3: TGTGCCAGCAGCTTGTGGACTAGTGATAAAGAGACCCAGTACTTC. This gives the protein CASSLWTSDKETQYF. Full variable domain (rest looked up from reference TRBV11-2 and TRBJ2-5): EAGVAQSPRYKIIEKRQSVAFWCNPISGHATLYWYQQILGQGPKLLIQFQNNGVVDDSQLPKDRFSAERLKGVDSTLKIQPAKLEDSAVYLCASSLWTSDKETQYFGPGTRLLVL.

The V gene is TRBV5-1, the J gene TRBJ2-7; TRBD2 matches at 10 bases. Germline-derived CDR1 and CDR2 are SGHRS and YFSETQ. The CDR3 has 16 amino acids. Trimming at V came to 0 bases and at J to 5 bases, leaving 8 bases not matched to a gene. Here the CDR3 DNA reads TGCGCCAGCAGCTTGGCGTCGGGACTAGCGATCCACGAGCAGTACTTC. It is translated as CASSLASGLAIHEQYF.

DNA for the CDR3: TGCAGCGTTGACGTCCTGGGGTACGAGCAGTACTTC. Translated: CSVDVLGYEQYF. The rearrangement links TRBV29-1 to TRBJ2-7; D not resolved. CDR3 length: 12 residues. V was cut by 3 bases and J by 4 bases, with 10 bases left in between. Per germline, CDR1 SQVTM and CDR2 ANQGSEA.

The chain combines TRBV9 with TRBJ2-3; D not certain. Germline CDR1 SGDLS, CDR2 YYNGEE. This CDR3 is 13 amino acids long. Trimming stripped 3 bases from V and 6 bases from J, with 11 bases between. The CDR3 DNA follows: TGTGCCAGCAGCGGATATCTAGGCGATACGCAGTATTTT. This translates into CASSGYLGDTQYF. Drawing the rest from reference TRBV9 and TRBJ2-3, the complete variable domain is DSGVTQTPKHLITATGQRVTLRCSPRSGDLSVYWYQQSLDQGLQFLIQYYNGEERAKGNILERFSAQQFPDLHSELNLSSLELGDSALYFCASSGYLGDTQYFGPGTRLTVL.

The V and J genes are TRBV9 and TRBJ1-5; tentatively, D is TRBD1 (5 bases). Germline V CDR1 and CDR2: SGDLS, YYNGEE. V was pared by 3 bases and J by 5 bases, with 12 bases between. The CDR3 length is 14 residues. This chain's CDR3 is CASSDGASDQPQHF. The CDR3, as DNA: TGTGCCAGCAGCGACGGGGCATCGGATCAGCCCCAGCATTTT.

Worth noting for this clone: Other DNA sequences in this specimen translate into the identical CDR3. The V call is TRBV18, the J call TRBJ2-3, with TRBD1 identical over 8 bases. With V trimmed by 6 bases and J by 1 base, 6 bases remained unmatched. This CDR3 has 15 amino acids. Germline CDR1 is KGHSH and CDR2 is LQKENI. The CDR3 DNA reads TGTGCCAGCTCTCCCGGACAGGGCGGCACAGATACGCAGTATTTT. As protein: CASSPGQGGTDTQYF.

The chain recombines TRBV4-1 with TRBJ1-4, with unresolved D. The ends were cut back, 0 bases at V and 8 bases at J, with 13 bases in the middle. Germline CDR1 reads MGHRA; CDR2 reads YSYEKL. The CDR3 length is 15 residues. The CDR3 DNA sequence: TGCGCCAGCAGCCAAGACGCCAGGTCAAGGGAAAAACTGTTTTTT. It encodes CASSQDARSREKLFF.

CDR3 DNA: TGTGCCAGCAAGGAATCTGGGGCCAACGTCCTGACTTTC. It is translated as CASKESGANVLTF. V and J are TRBV27 and TRBJ2-6; no firm D call. The germline V and J ends were trimmed by 7 bases and 1 base, with 5 bases remaining between them. Germline V gene sequence: CDR1 MNHEY, CDR2 SMNVEV (reference sequence). The CDR3 contains 13 residues.

CDR3 sequence: CASSLWTYEQYF. The CDR3 DNA sequence: TGTGCCAGCAGCTTATGGACTTACGAGCAGTACTTC. The V gene is TRBV5-6, the J gene TRBJ2-5, with a possible D match to TRBD2 (5 bases). The J call is in doubt because the DNA end fits TRBJ2-7 better. This CDR3 contains 12 residues. Germline values: CDR1 SGHDT, CDR2 YYEEEE.

This rearrangement joins TRBV7-3 to TRBJ2-3; unclear D gene. The CDR3 runs to 14 residues. Germline V lookup: CDR1 SGHTA, CDR2 FQGTGA. V was cut by 5 bases and J by 0 bases, with 9 bases left in between. The CDR3 DNA reads as TGTGCCAGCAGCCGGATCCCTAGCACAGATACGCAGTATTTT. Its protein product is CASSRIPSTDTQYF.

As concerns this clone: This CDR3 is also generated by other DNA sequences in the sample. The gene calls are TRBV27 and TRBJ2-7, with D maybe TRBD2 (5 bases). Germline V gene sequence: CDR1 MNHEY, CDR2 SMNVEV (reference sequence). V shed 8 bases and J shed 0 bases, with 8 bases lying between them. The CDR3 totals 12 residues. CDR3 in amino acids: CASGAGSYEQYF. The CDR3 nucleotides read TGTGCCAGCGGCGCGGGCTCCTACGAGCAGTACTTC.